Listed below are T cell receptor beta chains from one sample, sequenced in a study of radiotherapy plus CTLA-4 blockade in lung cancer. Produced via immunoSEQ multiplex PCR; TCRdb's table is partial and in-frame only. This table has around 53,000 clones, around 88% appearing once. The sample in question was peripheral blood, obtained from a patient treated with radiotherapy plus ipilimumab. The receptors come from a human donor with non-small cell lung cancer that progressed on radiotherapy plus ipilimumab. Some clones in this sample may be carry-over from other donors' samples. CDR3s include the opening cysteine and the closing phenylalanine or tryptophan. Each record gives: V gene, CDR3 length, J gene, CDR3 protein.

>TRBV9|15|TRBJ2-2
CASSVRGTTPGELFF
>TRBV5-4|14|TRBJ2-3
CASSLDRVPDTQYF
>TRBV20-1|11|TRBJ1-1
CSAAVNTEAFF
>TRBV28|15|TRBJ2-7
CASSLKAGGTYEQYF
>TRBV10-2|14|TRBJ2-7
CASSRGLPHYEQYF
>TRBV6-5|16|TRBJ1-2
CASSYKRDRTYYGYTF
>TRBV4-2|16|TRBJ2-7
CASSGTTRGGSSEQYF
>TRBV19|14|TRBJ1-5
CASSFQQGNQPQHF
>TRBV15|18|TRBJ1-1
CATSRLWTGGLTNTEAFF
>TRBV5-1|15|TRBJ2-2
CASSSWGQPTGELFF
>TRBV11-3|15|TRBJ2-3
CASSEGQLSTDTQYF
>TRBV7-2|14|TRBJ1-1
CASSLIGASTEAFF
>TRBV6-1|15|TRBJ2-7
CASTGGGFFLYEQYF